In this sample, the clone carrying this TCR beta chain turned up many times. Its matching antigen is unknown. The data were obtained in a study of T-cell reconstitution after alpha-beta-depleted transplantation in children. General study findings and limits: About two months after transplant, alpha-beta T cells reportedly came from several hundred expanded graft clones. Diversity and T-cell counts at one year after transplant derived mostly from new T cells. Surviving recipient T cells and thymic progenitors produced the high day-60 TCRbeta diversity seen in some patients.

The CDR3 loop spans 18 amino acids. Germline CDR1 and CDR2: SGHRS and YFSETQ. The junction had 8 bases not matched to a gene; V was cut back by 2 bases and J by 0 bases. The authors prepared the TCRbeta library with unique molecular identifiers. A single record per CDR3 protein comes from TCRdb applying MiXCR to the PCR reads. The table shows 700,000 to 850,000 distinct CDR3 sequences, with roughly 15% occurring only once. The genes are TRBV5-1 and TRBJ2-7; TRBD2 matches at 13 bases. This TCR was sampled from a male patient under 18 who had a stem cell transplant for acute lymphoblastic leukemia, so the T cells may come from the graft donor. Sequencing used PBMCs, mostly from graft donor cells, obtained 360 days after TCRalphabeta/CD19-depleted stem cell transplant. The CDR3 nucleotides are TGCGCCAGCAGCTTCGATGGGACTAGCGGGATAAGCTCCTACGAGCAGTACTTC. It translates to CASSFDGTSGISSYEQYF.